This entry concerns a single T cell receptor beta chain. The sample belongs to a study of control samples from healthy donors and cancer patients. The protocol was immunoSEQ multiplex PCR, while the TCRdb copy is restricted to in-frame clones and leaves out a portion. The sample lists 88,000 or so clones; around 94% were seen once. This CDR3 region has 16 residues. J lost 0 bases, V lost 5 bases, and 4 bases had no gene match. The V gene's germline CDR1 is SGHTA and CDR2 FQGTGA. This chain joins TRBV7-3 and TRBJ2-6, with 7 positions matching TRBD1. This TCR was sampled from a young woman in good health. The sequencing sample was made of blood. Here the CDR3 DNA reads TGTGCCAGCAGCGACAGGGCCAACTCTGGGGCCAACGTCCTGACTTTC. Its translation: CASSDRANSGANVLTF.